This entry lists 5 T cell receptor beta chains sequenced from one sample in a study of CD8 T cells in Susac syndrome. It was with random hexamers that roughly 0.45 to 1 ug RNA was reverse transcribed. Using its own MiXCR run on the immunoSEQ multiplex PCR reads, TCRdb lists one record per CDR3 protein. The repertoire holds 150,000 to 200,000 distinct CDR3 sequences, under 97% seen once, with around 0.092% in the top ten. Sequencing was done on a sample of CD4+ T cells from PBMCs. The receptor set was obtained from a human donor with Susac syndrome.

CDR3: CASSPPGTPGELFF. In nucleotides, the CDR3 is TGTGCCAGCAGCCCGCCCGGGACTCCCGGGGAGCTGTTTTTT. The J gene is TRBJ2-2, the V gene TRBV7-3; tentatively, D is TRBD2 (6 bases). The CDR3 extends over 14 amino acids. The V gene's germline CDR1 is SGHTA and CDR2 FQGTGA. Trimming cost V 5 bases and J 6 bases, with 13 bases left between them.

The V gene is TRBV18, the J gene TRBJ2-3; either TRBD1 or TRBD2 may supply D (5 bases each). The CDR3 consists of 15 residues. CDR1 and CDR2 (germline): KGHSH, LQKENI. V lost 8 bases to trimming and J lost 3 bases, with 18 bases between them. The CDR3 loop is CASLPRGRPTDTQYF. In nucleotides, the CDR3 is TGTGCCAGCCTTCCGAGGGGACGGCCGACAGATACGCAGTATTTT.

This clonotype was recorded only once. The genes are TRBV29-1 and TRBJ2-5; D tentatively fits TRBD1 or TRBD2 (5 bases each). Trimming pared 7 bases from V and 4 bases from J, leaving 13 bases between. In germline, CDR1 is SQVTM, CDR2 ANQGSEA. The CDR3 covers 12 residues. CDR3 sequence (DNA): TGCAGCGGCGGGCAGAGGGGAGAGACCCAGTACTTC. Translated, it gives CSGGQRGETQYF.

J is TRBJ2-2 and V is TRBV20-1; TRBD2 agrees at 9 bases. The CDR3 runs 15 residues. Germline CDR1 is DFQATT and CDR2 is SNEGSKA (reference sequence). V shed 3 bases, J shed 3 bases, and the junction held 5 bases outside the gene matches. The CDR3 nucleotides read TGCAGTGCTAGCTATAGCGGGGGCCACACCGGGGAGCTGTTTTTT. It is translated as CSASYSGGHTGELFF.

This chain connects TRBV20-1 to TRBJ1-6; 9 bases agree with TRBD1. The CDR3 consists of 13 residues. Germline lookup yields CDR1 DFQATT and CDR2 SNEGSKA (reference sequence). V lost 6 bases and J lost 8; bases outside the gene matches: 5. In DNA form, the CDR3 reads TGCAGTGCCTCACAGGGGGCTGATTCACCCCTCCACTTT. It encodes CSASQGADSPLHF.